This T cell receptor (beta chain) emerged from a study of shared clonotypes between healthy human individuals. Study at large: Two female and a few male donors aged 18 to 49 were enrolled. Each donor's CD8 memory used one plate, CD8 naive two, each CD4 subset three.

Several immunoSEQ plates received, in even portions, the genomic DNA of each subset. Sequencing used immunoSEQ multiplex PCR; TCRdb keeps in-frame clones, though not all of them. The sample includes 110,000 or so clones, roughly 70% seen only once; the top ten take approximately 25%. A word on this clone: Its antigen is undetermined.

Overall study results and limits: Shared clonotypes: approximately 5.3% naive CD4, around 3.7% naive CD8, 2.3% memory CD4, approximately 0.4% memory CD8.

The sequenced sample consisted of memory CD8+ T cells sorted from blood. Subset here: CD45RO+ cells pooled with CCR7-negative TemRA cells. This TCR was recovered from a woman between 25 and 40 years old in good health.

Here the CDR3 reads CASSSGPSGGEQYF. The CDR3 bases are TGTGCCAGCAGCTCCGGGCCCTCTGGGGGAGAGCAGTACTTC. The chain combines TRBV7-2 with TRBJ2-7; either TRBD1 or TRBD2 may fit D (5 bases each). V lost 4 bases to trimming and J lost 7 bases, with 17 bases between them. This CDR3 has 14 amino acids. Germline CDR1 SGHTA, CDR2 FQGNSA.